The present entry profiles one T cell receptor (beta chain) with its context. TCRdb's table, derived via immunoSEQ multiplex PCR, lists solely in-frame clones and lacks some. Altogether over 200,000 clones are present, about nine tenths being singletons, with the ten largest covering 0.95% to 1.5%. These data come from a study of blood T cell repertoires in COVID-19. The CDR3 is 17 amino acids. Losses at the gene ends were 6 bases for V and 3 bases for J; bases not matched to a gene: 13. Germline loops: CDR1 MDHEN, CDR2 SYDVKM. The receptor was isolated from a human donor in a cohort exposed to, infected with or recovered from COVID-19 (not recorded which). The donor label of this sample is uncertain. The sequenced material came from PBMCs or T cells enriched from blood (not recorded which). The chain employs TRBV28 and TRBJ1-5, with 8 bases that match TRBD1. The CDR3 DNA reads TGTGCCAGCAGCTGGGACAGGTGGTCTATAGCCAATCAGCCCCAGCATTTT. Protein sequence: CASSWDRWSIANQPQHF.